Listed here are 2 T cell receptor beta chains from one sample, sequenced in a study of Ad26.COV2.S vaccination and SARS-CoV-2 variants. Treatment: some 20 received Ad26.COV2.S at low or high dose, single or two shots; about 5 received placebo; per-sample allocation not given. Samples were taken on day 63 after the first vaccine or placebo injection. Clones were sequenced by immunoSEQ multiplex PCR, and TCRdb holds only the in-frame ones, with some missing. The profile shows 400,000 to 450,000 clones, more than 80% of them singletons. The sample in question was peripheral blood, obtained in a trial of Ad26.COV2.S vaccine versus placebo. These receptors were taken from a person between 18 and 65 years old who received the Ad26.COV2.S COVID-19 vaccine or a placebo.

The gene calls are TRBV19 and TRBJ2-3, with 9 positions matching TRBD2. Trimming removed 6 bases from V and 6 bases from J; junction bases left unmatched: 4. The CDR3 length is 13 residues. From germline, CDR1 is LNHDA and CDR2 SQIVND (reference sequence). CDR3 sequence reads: CASSRGLADTQYF. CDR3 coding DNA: TGTGCCAGTAGCCGCGGACTAGCGGATACGCAGTATTTT.

The CDR3 loop is CASKRLAGTYEQYF. CDR3 sequence (DNA): TGTGCCAGCAAGAGACTAGCGGGAACTTACGAGCAGTACTTC. This chain joins TRBV6-5 and TRBJ2-7; 11 positions agree with TRBD2. The CDR3 consists of 14 residues. The germline gives CDR1 MNHEY, CDR2 SVGAGI. With V trimmed by 7 bases and J by 4 bases, 6 bases remained unmatched.